Following are 10 T cell receptor beta chains from one sample sequenced in a study of T-cell reconstitution after alpha-beta-depleted transplantation in children. The library targeted TCRbeta and was prepared with unique molecular identifiers. TCRdb reprocessed the PCR reads with MiXCR, giving one entry per CDR3 protein. The top ten hold around 6.1% of the sample, which has approximately 490,000 distinct CDR3 sequences, around 12% seen once. The sequences come from PBMCs from the stem cell graft donor, collected from the stem cell graft. The receptors stem from a human donor who donated a stem cell graft to a child with combined immunodeficiency.

This clonotype came up many times. The chain employs TRBV7-3 and TRBJ2-5; maybe TRBD1 (6 bases). The CDR3 sequence is 13 residues long. V was cut by 4 bases and J by 5 bases, with 11 bases left in between. Per germline, CDR1 SGHTA and CDR2 FQGTGA. The CDR3 loop reads CASSSGVLETQYF. The CDR3 region has the DNA TGTGCCAGCAGCTCAGGGGTTTTGGAGACCCAGTACTTC.

The chain uses TRBV7-2 and TRBJ2-1; D gene uncertain. The germline V and J ends were trimmed by 4 bases and 3 bases, with 7 bases remaining between them. The germline gives CDR1 SGHTA, CDR2 FQGNSA. The CDR3 spans 13 residues. The CDR3 DNA sequence: TGTGCCAGCAGCTCTCCCTTCTACAATGAGCAGTTCTTC. Translating gives CASSSPFYNEQFF.

The rearrangement uses TRBV12-3 or TRBV12-4 and TRBJ1-2; D is uncertain. The V end lost 2 bases, the J end lost 3 bases, and 7 bases lay between the germline ends. CDR3 length: 13 amino acids. CDR3 residues: CASSLREDYGYTF. CDR3 in DNA: TGTGCCAGCAGTTTACGGGAGGACTATGGCTACACCTTC.

J is TRBJ2-5 and V is TRBV20-1, with a tentative D call TRBD1 (5 bases). Per germline, CDR1 DFQATT and CDR2 SNEGSKA (reference sequence). CDR3 size: 12 residues. V was cut by 5 bases and J by 5 bases, with 12 bases left in between. CDR3 amino acids: CSALRGTETQYF. The CDR3 nucleotides are TGCAGTGCTCTTAGGGGCACGGAGACCCAGTACTTC.

This clonotype was detected a few times. The chain has TRBV15 and TRBJ2-2; no definite D call. Trimming pared 0 bases from V and 2 bases from J, leaving 13 bases between. CDR3 length equals 17 residues. The germline gives CDR1 LNHNV, CDR2 YYDKDF (reference sequence). The DNA of the CDR3 is TGTGCCACCAGCAGAGATCCAAGGGTAGATAACACCGGGGAGCTGTTTTTT. It codes for CATSRDPRVDNTGELFF.

The chain combines TRBV20-1 with TRBJ2-2; 9 bases line up with TRBD2. From germline, CDR1 is DFQATT and CDR2 SNEGSKA (reference sequence). The CDR3 is made up of 16 amino acids. V lost 2 bases and J lost 5; bases outside the gene matches: 9. The CDR3 here is CSARHSGSGNTGELFF. CDR3 coding DNA: TGCAGTGCTAGACATAGCGGGAGCGGTAATACCGGGGAGCTGTTTTTT.

This chain links TRBV11-1 with TRBJ2-6; D possibly uses TRBD1 or TRBD2 (5 bases each). CDR1 is SGHAT, CDR2 FQDESV, per germline (reference sequence). Trimming took off 5 bases at V and 0 bases at J, with 17 bases between the two ends. This CDR3 has 18 amino acids. The CDR3 region is CASSKIPGPNSGANVLTF. Here the CDR3 DNA reads TGTGCCAGCAGCAAGATCCCGGGACCGAACTCTGGGGCCAACGTCCTGACTTTC.

This clonotype showed up many times. The chain uses TRBV28 and TRBJ2-7; D assignment may be TRBD1 or TRBD2 (5 bases each). The V gene lost 6 bases and the J gene lost 2 bases, with 14 bases spanning the gap. The CDR3 runs 14 residues. Germline CDR1 reads MDHEN; CDR2 reads SYDVKM. DNA of the CDR3: TGTGCCAGCAGATACCACGGGGCTACCTACGAGCAGTACTTC. It translates to CASRYHGATYEQYF.

This clonotype was observed a few times. V and J are TRBV12-5 and TRBJ2-7, with 9 bases identical to TRBD2. With 5 bases clipped from V and 4 bases from J, the junction kept 9 bases outside the gene matches. Germline V gene lookup returns CDR1 LGHNT and CDR2 FRNRAP. The length of the CDR3 is 15 residues. The CDR3 reads CASGLWREGQYEQYF. DNA for the CDR3: TGTGCTAGTGGTCTCTGGCGGGAGGGCCAATACGAGCAGTACTTC.

There are a few counts of this clonotype. The chain joins TRBV7-3 to TRBJ1-6; D is unresolved. This CDR3 comprises 14 residues. Germline CDR1 reads SGHTA; CDR2 reads FQGTGA. The ends were cut back, 5 bases at V and 3 bases at J, with 8 bases in the middle. CDR3 amino acids: CASSTDGYNSPLHF. In nucleotides, the CDR3 is TGTGCCAGCAGCACGGACGGCTATAATTCACCCCTCCACTTT. The full variable domain, in which reference TRBV7-3 and TRBJ1-6 provide the parts outside the CDR3, is GAGVSQTPSNKVTEKGKYVELRCDPISGHTALYWYRQSLGQGPEFLIYFQGTGAADDSGLPNDRFFAVRPEGSVSTLKIQRTERGDSAVYLCASSTDGYNSPLHFGNGTRLTVT.